Presented here are 22 T cell receptor beta chains from one specimen sequenced in a study of CD8 T cells in Susac syndrome. Random hexamers primed reverse transcription of about 0.45 to 1 ug RNA. A single record per CDR3 protein comes from TCRdb applying MiXCR to the immunoSEQ multiplex PCR reads. The sample records around 190,000 distinct CDR3 sequences, 80% to 95% being singletons. Sequences were obtained from CD4+ T cells from PBMCs. Source of these receptors: a human donor in good health.

The chain employs TRBV18 and TRBJ1-1; 7 bases fit TRBD1. With V trimmed by 6 bases and J by 0 bases, 4 bases remained unmatched. Germline-derived CDR1 and CDR2 are KGHSH and LQKENI. The CDR3 is 14 residues long. In DNA, the CDR3 is TGTGCCAGCTCTCCGGGACAGATGAACACTGAAGCTTTCTTT. The encoded protein is CASSPGQMNTEAFF.

The chain's CDR3 is CATSDSNSATNEKLFF. CDR3 nucleotides: TGTGCCACCAGTGATTCCAACAGCGCAACTAATGAAAAACTGTTTTTT. The chain combines TRBV24-1 with TRBJ1-4; D is ambiguous. The CDR3 extends over 16 amino acids. V shed 2 bases and J shed 0 bases, with 9 bases lying between them. Germline lookup yields CDR1 KGHDR and CDR2 SFDVKD.

The chain has TRBV20-1 and TRBJ2-3, with TRBD2 matching over 9 bases. V shed 6 bases, J shed 3 bases, and the junction held 7 bases outside the gene matches. This CDR3 contains 14 residues. CDR1 DFQATT and CDR2 SNEGSKA come from the germline V gene (reference sequence). The CDR3 DNA follows: TGCAGTGCCAACAGCGGGGGGAGAACAGATACGCAGTATTTT. Translation gives CSANSGGRTDTQYF.

The rearrangement uses TRBV28 and TRBJ2-2; 7 bases are a match to TRBD2. V shed 6 bases, J shed 3 bases, and the junction held 7 bases outside the gene matches. The CDR3 spans 15 residues. Germline loops: CDR1 MDHEN, CDR2 SYDVKM. This CDR3 reads CASSIPRGDTGELFF. The DNA of the CDR3 is TGTGCCAGCAGCATACCACGGGGGGACACCGGGGAGCTGTTTTTT.

CDR3 amino acids: CASSPYPRSISEQYF. DNA for the CDR3: TGTGCCAGCAGCCCCTACCCCCGGTCGATAAGCGAGCAGTACTTC. V is TRBV7-2 and J is TRBJ2-7; D is unresolved. The V end lost 5 bases, the J end lost 6 bases, and 20 bases lay between the germline ends. From germline, CDR1 is SGHTA and CDR2 FQGNSA. The CDR3 contains 15 residues.

The chain uses TRBV27 and TRBJ1-1; 7 bases are a match to TRBD1. CDR3 length equals 15 residues. Trimming removed 4 bases from V and 5 bases from J; junction bases left unmatched: 10. Germline V lookup: CDR1 MNHEY, CDR2 SMNVEV (reference sequence). Here the CDR3 reads CASSSGTARGTEAFF. The CDR3 DNA is TGTGCCAGCAGTTCCGGGACAGCCCGGGGGACTGAAGCTTTCTTT.

This rearrangement joins TRBV12-3 or TRBV12-4 to TRBJ1-1; D is possibly TRBD1 (6 bases). The CDR3 spans 12 residues. V gave up 10 bases and J gave up 4 bases, with 13 bases separating them. In DNA form, the CDR3 reads TGTGCCATCAGGAGGGGGACCACTGAAGCTTTCTTT. Translation: CAIRRGTTEAFF.

J is TRBJ2-2 and V is TRBV12-3 or TRBV12-4, with 8 bases aligning to TRBD2. CDR3 length: 17 residues. The V gene end was trimmed by 7 bases and the J gene end by 2 bases; junction bases not matched to a gene: 12. The CDR3 DNA reads as TGTGCCAGCACCCCAGACCAGCGGGGGCAAAACACCGGGGAGCTGTTTTTT. It specifies CASTPDQRGQNTGELFF.

The rearrangement links TRBV5-1 to TRBJ1-1, with TRBD1 matching 7 bases. The J segment lost 0 bases and the V segment lost 0 bases, leaving 5 bases of the junction unmatched. This CDR3 region has 16 residues. The germline gives CDR1 SGHRS, CDR2 YFSETQ. The CDR3 is CASSLEGQNMNTEAFF. The CDR3 nucleotides are TGCGCCAGCAGCTTGGAGGGACAGAACATGAACACTGAAGCTTTCTTT. The complete variable domain, with remaining parts taken from reference TRBV5-1 and TRBJ1-1, reads KAGVTQTPRYLIKTRGQQVTLSCSPISGHRSVSWYQQTPGQGLQFLFEYFSETQRNKGNFPGRFSGRQFSNSRSEMNVSTLELGDSALYLCASSLEGQNMNTEAFFGQGTRLTVV.

This sequence joins TRBV3-1 and TRBJ2-2, with TRBD2 matching over 10 bases. Germline V lookup: CDR1 LGHDT, CDR2 YNNKEL (reference sequence). This CDR3 is built from 16 residues. The V segment lost 2 bases and the J segment 2 bases; nucleotides outside the gene matches: 2. The CDR3 sequence is CASSQLAGANTGELFF. CDR3 bases: TGTGCCAGCAGCCAACTAGCGGGGGCCAACACCGGGGAGCTGTTTTTT. Full variable domain (missing parts from reference TRBV3-1 and TRBJ2-2): DTAVSQTPKYLVTQMGNDKSIKCEQNLGHDTMYWYKQDSKKFLKIMFSYNNKELIINETVPNRFSPKSPDKAHLNLHINSLELGDSAVYFCASSQLAGANTGELFFGEGSRLTVL.

V gene TRBV15 combines with J gene TRBJ2-1, with 9 bases aligning to TRBD2. Germline assignment: CDR1 LNHNV and CDR2 YYDKDF (reference sequence). J lost 2 bases, V lost 3 bases, and 2 bases had no gene match. This CDR3 spans 15 amino acids. The CDR3 spells CATSRTSGAYNEQFF. Written as DNA, the CDR3 is TGTGCCACCAGCAGGACTAGCGGAGCCTACAATGAGCAGTTCTTC.

The V gene is TRBV5-1, the J gene TRBJ2-3; D is undetermined. Germline loops: CDR1 SGHRS, CDR2 YFSETQ. V lost 0 bases and J lost 6, with 11 bases in between. The CDR3 has 14 amino acids. The CDR3 loop reads CASSLVRSGDTQYF. The CDR3 nucleotides are TGCGCCAGCAGCTTGGTCCGATCTGGGGATACGCAGTATTTT.

The CDR3, as DNA: TGTGCCACCAGTGATCGAACAGGGGTAGAAGAGACCCAGTACTTC. Encoded protein: CATSDRTGVEETQYF. The chain couples TRBV24-1 to TRBJ2-5; 7 positions match TRBD1. The germline V gene encodes CDR1 KGHDR and CDR2 SFDVKD. The CDR3 sequence is 15 residues long. V lost 3 bases to trimming and J lost 3 bases; unmatched junction nucleotides: 6.

The genes are TRBV5-1 and TRBJ2-7, with TRBD2 as a possible D gene (6 bases). V was shortened by 4 bases and J by 6 bases, with 20 bases between the two germline ends. The V gene's germline CDR1 is SGHRS and CDR2 YFSETQ. The CDR3 length is 15 residues. DNA of the CDR3: TGCGCCAGCAGCCCCTTGAGGGCGGGGAGTAGCGAGCAGTACTTC. Translating it yields CASSPLRAGSSEQYF. Drawing the rest from reference TRBV5-1 and TRBJ2-7, the complete variable domain is KAGVTQTPRYLIKTRGQQVTLSCSPISGHRSVSWYQQTPGQGLQFLFEYFSETQRNKGNFPGRFSGRQFSNSRSEMNVSTLELGDSALYLCASSPLRAGSSEQYFGPGTRLTVT.

The J gene is TRBJ1-6, the V gene TRBV7-2, with 8 bases lining up with TRBD1. Germline loops: CDR1 SGHTA, CDR2 FQGNSA. The CDR3 has 14 residues. The ends lost 5 bases at V and 13 bases at J; junction bases unmatched: 10. The CDR3 loop reads CASSRRQGKAPLHF. The CDR3, as DNA: TGTGCCAGCAGCCGCCGACAGGGGAAAGCTCCCCTCCACTTT.

The rearrangement links TRBV4-2 to TRBJ1-2; D gene unclear. V shed 0 bases and J shed 2 bases, with 13 bases lying between them. The germline V gene has CDR1 LGHNA and CDR2 YNFKEQ. The CDR3 extends over 16 amino acids. In DNA, the CDR3 is TGTGCCAGCAGCCAAGAAGGTTCGACGGGGAACTATGGCTACACCTTC. Translated: CASSQEGSTGNYGYTF.

This clonotype was detected only once. This chain connects TRBV7-2 to TRBJ1-2; no reliable D call. Germline V gene data show CDR1 as SGHTA and CDR2 as FQGNSA. Trimming shortened V by 7 bases and J by 5 bases, and 8 bases separated the two germline ends. The CDR3 has 11 residues. CDR3 in amino acids: CASMRGYGYTF. CDR3 nucleotides: TGTGCCAGCATGCGAGGGTATGGCTACACCTTC.

The chain links TRBV20-1 to TRBJ1-6; D may be TRBD1 (5 bases). Germline assignment: CDR1 DFQATT and CDR2 SNEGSKA (reference sequence). This CDR3 spans 15 amino acids. V lost 1 base and J 6 bases, leaving 13 bases between the germline ends. CDR3: CSARAGVRSNSPLHF. Here the CDR3 DNA reads TGCAGTGCTAGAGCGGGGGTGAGGAGTAATTCACCCCTCCACTTT.

The chain is built from TRBV30 and TRBJ2-7, with a weak D call TRBD2 (6 bases). The CDR3 is 12 residues long. The germline V and J ends were trimmed by 2 bases and 9 bases, with 14 bases remaining between them. CDR1 and CDR2 (germline): GTSNPN, SVGIG (reference sequence). The CDR3 coding sequence is TGTGCCTGGAGTCCTCGGCGGGGCGGGCAGTACTTC. Its translation is CAWSPRRGGQYF.

This clonotype was detected only once. This chain uses TRBV7-9 with TRBJ2-1; D might be TRBD1 or TRBD2, each matching 5 bases. Per germline, CDR1 SEHNR and CDR2 FQNEAQ (reference sequence). The V end was cut by 5 bases, the J end by 8 bases, with 28 bases between. This CDR3 contains 18 residues. CDR3 DNA sequence: TGTGCCAGCAGCACTGCCCGTCTCGGGGACCCCCTTCGCCATGAGCAGTTCTTC. This translates into CASSTARLGDPLRHEQFF.

This chain links TRBV2 with TRBJ1-5; D remains unclear. The CDR3 totals 14 residues. Germline V gene lookup returns CDR1 SNHLY and CDR2 FYNNEI. V was cut by 6 bases and J by 3 bases, with 12 bases left in between. The CDR3 sequence: CASRSPEFNQPQHF. Here the CDR3 DNA reads TGTGCCAGCAGGAGCCCAGAGTTCAATCAGCCCCAGCATTTT.

V usage is TRBV5-4 and J usage is TRBJ2-5; 11 bases match TRBD2. The CDR3 is 17 amino acids. Germline values: CDR1 SGHNT, CDR2 YYREEE (reference sequence). Unmatched junction bases numbered 11, after V lost 4 bases and J lost 3 bases. The CDR3 DNA reads TGTGCCAGCAGCCCAAACTCCGGGACTAGCGGAAAAGAGACCCAGTACTTC. It is translated as CASSPNSGTSGKETQYF.